This entry features one TCR beta chain sequence. In the study's own analysis: The assay estimated nucleated cells by amplifying reference gene primers. The assay was immunoSEQ multiplex PCR, and TCRdb's table has in-frame clones only and misses some. V and J calls and clone size are those listed in that table; D and trimming were worked out from the DNA. Of almost 400,000 clones listed, just under 90% were seen once; the top ten hold approximately 1.5%. The study counted Cohort 3 donors as recovered given two negative PCRs, clearance, or symptom resolution. The sample belongs to a study of blood T cell repertoires in COVID-19. The overall study: Samples representing acute and convalescent COVID-19 were sourced from the United States, Italy and Spain. In each case, the material was cDNA or gDNA derived from T cells, B-cell-depleted T cells, or PBMCs.

CDR1 is LNHDA, CDR2 SQIVND, per germline (reference sequence). V lost 3 bases and J 0 bases, leaving 12 bases between the germline ends. The CDR3 runs to 16 residues. This receptor was identified in a woman younger than 45 who had recovered from COVID-19. The chain is built from TRBV19 and TRBJ1-3; D not certain. Sequencing was done on a sample of PBMCs or T cells enriched from blood (not recorded which). CDR3 residues: CASSMPGSISGNTIYF. The CDR3 nucleotides read TGTGCCAGTAGTATGCCCGGGAGTATCTCTGGAAACACCATATATTTT.